This passage covers 11 T cell receptor beta chains from one sample sequenced in a study of blood T cells in healthy people across ages. Combining a sample-barcoded 5' primer with a J-beta primer mix, a second PCR ran for about 7 to 12 cycles. TCRdb redid the calling of the 5' RACE reads with MiXCR, one entry per CDR3 protein. In the table there are 650,000 to 700,000 distinct CDR3 sequences, about 30% of which are singletons. Sequencing input: blood. The receptors originated from a woman over 75 in good health.

In this sample, this clonotype turned up many times. Here the CDR3 DNA reads TGTGCCAGCAGCTTATTCCCAGGGGGCTCTGGAGAGACCCAGTACTTC. Residues: CASSLFPGGSGETQYF. The J gene is TRBJ2-5, the V gene TRBV7-2; TRBD1 matches 8 bases. V lost 2 bases to trimming and J lost 4 bases; unmatched junction nucleotides: 9. The CDR3 spans 16 residues. CDR1 and CDR2 (germline): SGHTA, FQGNSA.

The V call is TRBV12-3 or TRBV12-4, the J call TRBJ1-2, with TRBD1 matching over 9 bases. J gave up 0 bases and V 5 bases, and 7 bases lay outside the gene matches. The CDR3 consists of 16 residues. The CDR3: CASSKTGGSSNYGYTF. The CDR3 DNA is TGTGCCAGCAGTAAGACAGGGGGTTCTTCTAACTATGGCTACACCTTC.

This clonotype was detected ten times or more. The V gene is TRBV18, the J gene TRBJ1-5; no firm D call. The germline gives CDR1 KGHSH, CDR2 LQKENI. This CDR3 is built from 15 residues. V was cut by 5 bases and J by 6 bases, with 17 bases left in between. The chain's CDR3 is CASSSSSRAGQPQHF. CDR3 nucleotide sequence: TGTGCCAGCTCAAGTTCCAGCCGTGCGGGTCAGCCCCAGCATTTT.

In its sample, this clonotype was seen a few times. The J gene is TRBJ2-5, the V gene TRBV12-3 or TRBV12-4; D is unclear. This CDR3 contains 13 residues. Trimming cost V 5 bases and J 5 bases, with 12 bases left between them. CDR3 DNA sequence: TGTGCCAGCAGTCAGCTTAGATGGGAGACCCAGTACTTC. It yields the protein CASSQLRWETQYF.

The V gene is TRBV7-9, the J gene TRBJ2-3; 10 positions match TRBD2. V shed 2 bases, J shed 5 bases, and the junction held 7 bases outside the gene matches. CDR1 SEHNR and CDR2 FQNEAQ come from the germline V gene (reference sequence). This CDR3 is built from 16 residues. The CDR3 is CASSLRAGGPVDTQYF. CDR3 DNA sequence: TGTGCCAGCAGCTTAAGAGCGGGGGGGCCGGTAGATACGCAGTATTTT.

About this clonotype: Compared with germline, one end of the junction differs, possibly owing to a read error. The rearrangement uses TRBV15 and TRBJ1-2; D not resolved. This CDR3 spans 14 amino acids. Germline V gene lookup returns CDR1 LNHNV and CDR2 YYDKDF (reference sequence). The CDR3 DNA sequence: TGCGCCACCGGCAGAGATCTTTGGGCGAGCGGCTACACCTTC. As protein: CATGRDLWASGYTF.

This clonotype was seen at least ten times. The genes are TRBV7-2 and TRBJ2-1, with TRBD1 as a possible D gene (6 bases). CDR3 length: 13 residues. Germline CDR1 SGHTA, CDR2 FQGNSA. V dropped 5 bases and J dropped 10 bases, with 15 bases sitting between them. CDR3 amino acids: CASSPPAGQEQFF. The CDR3 nucleotides are TGTGCCAGCAGCCCCCCCGCCGGACAGGAGCAGTTCTTC.

This chain joins TRBV28 and TRBJ2-5; 9 bases match TRBD1. The germline CDR1 and CDR2 sequences are MDHEN and SYDVKM. With 3 bases clipped from V and 2 bases from J, the junction kept 7 bases outside the gene matches. There are 16 residues in the CDR3. CDR3 DNA sequence: TGTGCCAGCAGTTTCCTGGGACAGGGACCGCAAGAGACCCAGTACTTC. This gives the protein CASSFLGQGPQETQYF.

This clonotype was counted ten times or more. The chain links TRBV6-1 to TRBJ2-3; D may match TRBD1 or TRBD2 (5 bases each). V dropped 6 bases and J dropped 0 bases, with 19 bases sitting between them. Germline V lookup: CDR1 MNHNS, CDR2 SASEGT. The CDR3 extends over 17 amino acids. CDR3 sequence: CASSRIAWGKSTDTQYF. In DNA, the CDR3 is TGTGCCAGCAGCAGGATAGCGTGGGGGAAAAGCACAGATACGCAGTATTTT.

The sample holds a few counts of this clonotype. This sequence joins TRBV20-1 and TRBJ2-3, with 8 nucleotides matching TRBD2. V was clipped by 6 bases and J by 1 base; unmatched bases: 9. The germline V gene encodes CDR1 DFQATT and CDR2 SNEGSKA (reference sequence). There are 15 residues in the CDR3. For the CDR3, the DNA is TGCAGTGCGGAATCCCTGCGGGGGGGCACAGATACGCAGTATTTT. Translated: CSAESLRGGTDTQYF.

For this clonotype: A much larger clone differs by one base, so this may be a read error. J is TRBJ2-1 and V is TRBV6-6, with 7 nucleotides matching TRBD1. Losses at the gene ends were 5 bases for V and 1 base for J; bases not matched to a gene: 5. Per the germline V gene, CDR1 is MNHNY and CDR2 is SVGAGI (reference sequence). This CDR3 has 15 residues. The CDR3 sequence is CASSDTQGSYNEQFF. The CDR3 nucleotides are TGTGCCAGCAGTGACACACAGGGGTCCTACAATGAGCAGTTCTTC.